This T cell receptor beta chain was recovered during a study of CD8 T cells in Susac syndrome. Random hexamers served to reverse transcribe roughly 0.5 to 1 ug RNA. TCRdb itself ran the immunoSEQ multiplex PCR reads through MiXCR, one entry per CDR3 protein. This sample has around 180,000 distinct CDR3 sequences, with around 95% found just once. V was trimmed by 3 bases and J by 5 bases, leaving 10 bases between them. CDR1 and CDR2 from the germline V gene are DFQATT and SNEGSKA (reference sequence). The CDR3 spans 12 residues. This clonotype was seen only once. Sequenced input: CD8+ T cells from PBMCs. This clonotype was sampled from a human donor with multiple sclerosis. V gene TRBV20-1 combines with J gene TRBJ2-5; D not certain. The CDR3 region has the DNA TGCAGTGCTAGGGTGGGTTGGGAGACCCAGTACTTC. Its translation: CSARVGWETQYF.